Each of the 18 T cell receptor beta chains below was sequenced from the same sample in a study of OX40 agonist ivuxolimab in advanced cancers. Produced via immunoSEQ multiplex PCR; TCRdb's table is partial and in-frame only. The table lists some 54,000 clones, 70% to 90% of them singletons. The source material was CD4+ or CD8+ T cells sorted from blood, sampled in a trial of the OX40 agonist ivuxolimab. Source of these receptors: an adult with an advanced solid tumor such as melanoma, head and neck, liver or kidney cancer.

V is TRBV11-2 and J is TRBJ1-1; the D gene is possibly TRBD1 (5 bases). The CDR3 consists of 14 residues. CDR1 is SGHAT and CDR2 is FQNNGV in the germline V gene. V was pared by 1 base and J by 3 bases, with 9 bases between. The CDR3, as DNA: TGTGCCAGCAGCTTAGCAGGGTCCGACACTGAAGCTTTCTTT. Residues: CASSLAGSDTEAFF. Full variable domain (outside the CDR3, taken from reference TRBV11-2 and TRBJ1-1): EAGVAQSPRYKIIEKRQSVAFWCNPISGHATLYWYQQILGQGPKLLIQFQNNGVVDDSQLPKDRFSAERLKGVDSTLKIQPAKLEDSAVYLCASSLAGSDTEAFFGQGTRLTVV.

The chain combines TRBV2 with TRBJ2-1; 7 nucleotides agree with TRBD1. The CDR3 length is 15 residues. The J segment lost 7 bases and the V segment lost 3 bases, leaving 9 bases of the junction unmatched. Germline values: CDR1 SNHLY, CDR2 FYNNEI. CDR3 DNA sequence: TGTGCCAGCAGTGACGGTGCAGGGGGTCCGAATGAGCAGTTCTTC. This codes for CASSDGAGGPNEQFF.

The chain is built from TRBV7-9 and TRBJ2-1; 10 bases align to TRBD2. Germline CDR1 SEHNR, CDR2 FQNEAQ (reference sequence). Trimming at V came to 5 bases and at J to 9 bases, leaving 13 bases not matched to a gene. This CDR3 comprises 16 residues. Here the CDR3 reads CASSPHPGLATSEQFF. The CDR3 DNA sequence: TGTGCCAGCAGCCCTCACCCGGGACTAGCGACCAGTGAGCAGTTCTTC.

The chain links TRBV27 to TRBJ2-1; TRBD1 agrees at 7 bases. Germline lookup yields CDR1 MNHEY and CDR2 SMNVEV (reference sequence). The CDR3 has 13 amino acids. V lost 5 bases to trimming and J lost 8 bases; unmatched junction nucleotides: 6. The CDR3 protein is CASSPGQLDEQFF. The CDR3 bases are TGTGCCAGCAGTCCGGGACAGTTAGATGAGCAGTTCTTC.

The chain is built from TRBV9 and TRBJ1-2, with 8 bases that match TRBD1. After removal of 4 bases from V and 1 base from J, the junction contained 9 bases not matched to a gene. CDR3 length: 16 residues. Germline CDR1 is SGDLS and CDR2 is YYNGEE. In DNA, the CDR3 is TGTGCCAGCAGCTTGCCGGGACAGGAGATTAACTATGGCTACACCTTC. Encoded protein: CASSLPGQEINYGYTF.

The chain has TRBV4-1 and TRBJ1-5; tentatively, D is TRBD1 (6 bases). The CDR3 loop spans 16 amino acids. Trimming stripped 1 base from V and 5 bases from J, with 15 bases between. Germline-derived CDR1 and CDR2 are MGHRA and YSYEKL. The CDR3 here is CASSQGEGGRYQPQHF. The CDR3 DNA is TGCGCCAGCAGCCAAGGTGAAGGGGGACGATATCAGCCCCAGCATTTT.

V gene TRBV5-1 combines with J gene TRBJ2-3; 7 nucleotides match TRBD2. Trimming at V came to 0 bases and at J to 0 bases, leaving 7 bases not matched to a gene. CDR1 and CDR2 from the germline V gene are SGHRS and YFSETQ. CDR3 length equals 17 residues. The DNA of the CDR3 is TGCGCCAGCAGCTTGGCGGGAGGACCGCCAAGCACAGATACGCAGTATTTT. It codes for CASSLAGGPPSTDTQYF.

This chain joins TRBV7-3 and TRBJ1-2; D not certain. The germline CDR1 and CDR2 sequences are SGHTA and FQGTGA. The CDR3 has 16 residues. Trimming pared 2 bases from V and 1 base from J, leaving 14 bases between. CDR3 coding DNA: TGTGCCAGCAGCTTAGAAGGGAGTTCTTATAACTATGGCTACACCTTC. It specifies CASSLEGSSYNYGYTF. Combining the CDR3 with reference TRBV7-3 and TRBJ1-2 gives the whole variable domain GAGVSQTPSNKVTEKGKYVELRCDPISGHTALYWYRQSLGQGPEFLIYFQGTGAADDSGLPNDRFFAVRPEGSVSTLKIQRTERGDSAVYLCASSLEGSSYNYGYTFGSGTRLTVV.

This clone has only one observation. The chain uses TRBV6-5 and TRBJ1-1; D uncertain. The V end lost 6 bases, the J end lost 3 bases, and 17 bases lay between the germline ends. Germline assignment: CDR1 MNHEY and CDR2 SVGAGI. The CDR3 has 15 residues. Here the CDR3 DNA reads TGTGCCAGCAGCTACGGGAATCTGATCTACACTGAAGCTTTCTTT. Protein product: CASSYGNLIYTEAFF.

This clone was detected a few times. The gene calls are TRBV5-4 and TRBJ1-4; TRBD1 matches 7 bases. Per germline, CDR1 SGHNT and CDR2 YYREEE (reference sequence). The trim removed 2 bases at V and 6 bases at J, leaving 4 bases unmatched. The CDR3 covers 14 residues. CDR3 in amino acids: CASSFRGADEKLFF. The CDR3 DNA follows: TGTGCCAGCAGCTTCAGGGGGGCAGATGAAAAACTGTTTTTT.

The chain employs TRBV30 and TRBJ1-6; 7 positions agree with TRBD1. The CDR3 covers 14 residues. Germline CDR1 is GTSNPN and CDR2 is SVGIG (reference sequence). V was clipped by 5 bases and J by 9 bases; unmatched bases: 10. The CDR3 DNA reads TGTGCCTGGGATACAGGGGTTAGCGGTTCACCCCTCCACTTT. It yields the protein CAWDTGVSGSPLHF.

The chain couples TRBV5-1 to TRBJ2-7; 7 nucleotides match TRBD1. CDR3 length equals 14 residues. The germline V gene encodes CDR1 SGHRS and CDR2 YFSETQ. V lost 0 bases to trimming and J lost 7 bases; unmatched junction nucleotides: 7. The CDR3 loop reads CASSLGQGEAEQYF. CDR3 DNA sequence: TGCGCCAGCAGCTTGGGGCAGGGGGAAGCTGAGCAGTACTTC. Full variable domain (rest looked up from reference TRBV5-1 and TRBJ2-7): KAGVTQTPRYLIKTRGQQVTLSCSPISGHRSVSWYQQTPGQGLQFLFEYFSETQRNKGNFPGRFSGRQFSNSRSEMNVSTLELGDSALYLCASSLGQGEAEQYFGPGTRLTVT.

This clone was observed once. The rearrangement links TRBV7-9 to TRBJ1-1; 7 positions match TRBD1. This CDR3 is 14 amino acids long. Germline CDR1 reads SEHNR; CDR2 reads FQNEAQ (reference sequence). The V and J ends lost 6 bases and 3 bases, in that order; junction bases with no gene match: 7. As DNA, the CDR3 is TGTGCCAGCAGTCAGATCGGGACAGACACTGAAGCTTTCTTT. Amino acid sequence: CASSQIGTDTEAFF.

This clone was observed a few times. This chain links TRBV7-2 with TRBJ2-7; tentatively, D is TRBD1 (5 bases). The CDR3 contains 15 residues. Trimming took off 5 bases at V and 0 bases at J, with 14 bases between the two ends. Germline lookup yields CDR1 SGHTA and CDR2 FQGNSA. The CDR3 spells CASSRSDRSSYEQYF. As DNA, the CDR3 is TGTGCCAGCAGCCGTTCCGACAGAAGCTCCTACGAGCAGTACTTC. The full variable domain, rest sourced from reference TRBV7-2 and TRBJ2-7, is GAGVSQSPSNKVTEKGKDVELRCDPISGHTALYWYRQSLGQGLEFLIYFQGNSAPDKSGLPSDRFSAERTGGSVSTLTIQRTQQEDSAVYLCASSRSDRSSYEQYFGPGTRLTVT.

The chain links TRBV6-5 to TRBJ2-5; D not certain. Germline loops: CDR1 MNHEY, CDR2 SVGAGI. V lost 0 bases, J lost 2 bases, and 7 bases lay in between. This CDR3 region has 14 residues. CDR3 region: CASSYSTGQETQYF. The DNA for the CDR3 is TGTGCCAGCAGTTACTCGACCGGACAAGAGACCCAGTACTTC.

This rearrangement joins TRBV7-9 to TRBJ1-2, with D possibly TRBD1 on 5 matching bases. The V end lost 7 bases, the J end lost 1 base, and 7 bases lay between the germline ends. Germline-derived CDR1 and CDR2 are SEHNR and FQNEAQ (reference sequence). The CDR3 consists of 12 residues. The CDR3 nucleotides read TGTGCCAGCACCCAGGGTAACTATGGCTACACCTTC. This gives the protein CASTQGNYGYTF.

V usage is TRBV4-1 and J usage is TRBJ2-7, with D maybe TRBD2 (6 bases). Trimming removed 2 bases at V and 4 bases at J, with 15 bases between. Per the germline V gene, CDR1 is MGHRA and CDR2 is YSYEKL. The CDR3 loop spans 15 amino acids. The CDR3 reads CASSQPEGLKYEQYF. The DNA for the CDR3 is TGCGCCAGCAGCCAACCGGAGGGTTTGAAGTACGAGCAGTACTTC.

This chain links TRBV6-4 with TRBJ2-2; D call uncertain. V lost 0 bases to trimming and J lost 6 bases, with 11 bases between them. In germline, CDR1 is MRHNA, CDR2 SNTAGT. This CDR3 region has 15 residues. The CDR3 loop is CASSDSEKVSGELFF. CDR3 bases: TGTGCCAGCAGTGACTCGGAAAAAGTCTCCGGGGAGCTGTTTTTT.